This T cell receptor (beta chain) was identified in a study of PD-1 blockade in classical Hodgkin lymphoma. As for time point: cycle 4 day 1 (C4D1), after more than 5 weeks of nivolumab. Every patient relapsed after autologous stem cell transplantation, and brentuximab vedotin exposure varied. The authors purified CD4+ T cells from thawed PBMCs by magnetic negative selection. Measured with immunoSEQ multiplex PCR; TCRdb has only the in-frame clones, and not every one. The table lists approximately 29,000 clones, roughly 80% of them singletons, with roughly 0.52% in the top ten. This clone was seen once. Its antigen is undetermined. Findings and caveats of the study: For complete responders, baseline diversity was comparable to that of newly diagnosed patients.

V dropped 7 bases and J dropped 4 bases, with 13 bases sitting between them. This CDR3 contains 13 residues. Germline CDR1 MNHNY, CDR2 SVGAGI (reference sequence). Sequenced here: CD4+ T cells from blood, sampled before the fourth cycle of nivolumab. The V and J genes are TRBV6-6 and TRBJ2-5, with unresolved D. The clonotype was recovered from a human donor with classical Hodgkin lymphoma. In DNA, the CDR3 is TGTGCCAGCACCCCAACAGTCCCAGAGACCCAGTACTTC. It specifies CASTPTVPETQYF.